A single sample is the source of the 15 T cell receptor beta chains below, sequenced in a study of blood T cell repertoires in COVID-19. Libraries were prepared by immunoSEQ multiplex PCR; TCRdb keeps only in-frame clonotypes and omits some of them. The sample yields approximately 31,000 clones, roughly 89% seen once. Sequencing input: peripheral blood. The receptors stem from a man between 65 and 80 years old with active COVID-19.

The CDR3 bases are TGTGCCAGCAGCCTCCAAGTGCCCCTGGTTAGGCGGTATGGCTACACCTTC. It encodes CASSLQVPLVRRYGYTF. This sequence joins TRBV11-3 and TRBJ1-2; D remains ambiguous. This CDR3 region has 17 residues. V dropped 5 bases and J dropped 5 bases, with 24 bases sitting between them. Looked up from germline, CDR1 is SGHNT and CDR2 is YENEEA.

V and J are TRBV7-2 and TRBJ2-1; the D is unclear. Trimming left V 2 bases short and J 0 bases short, with 8 bases between. Germline CDR1 reads SGHTA; CDR2 reads FQGNSA. The CDR3 contains 15 residues. In DNA form, the CDR3 reads TGTGCCAGCAGCTTAATCGGTTTCTCCTACAATGAGCAGTTCTTC. As protein: CASSLIGFSYNEQFF.

The rearrangement joins TRBV24-1 to TRBJ2-2, with D possibly being TRBD1 (6 bases). Trimming took off 7 bases at V and 2 bases at J, with 13 bases between the two ends. Germline V gives CDR1 KGHDR, CDR2 SFDVKD. The CDR3 extends over 15 amino acids. CDR3 amino acids: CATRAPGQNTGELFF. CDR3 coding DNA: TGTGCCACCAGAGCACCGGGACAAAACACCGGGGAGCTGTTTTTT.

This clone was counted a single time. This rearrangement joins TRBV14 to TRBJ2-3; the match to TRBD1 covers 9 bases. Germline trimming cut 4 bases from V and 6 bases from J; bases unmatched to any gene: 11. Germline CDR1 is SGHDN and CDR2 is FVKESK. The CDR3 runs to 16 residues. For the CDR3, the DNA is TGTGCCAGCAGCCCGTGGGCCGGGACAGGGACGGATACGCAGTATTTT. Its translation: CASSPWAGTGTDTQYF.

The chain combines TRBV7-9 with TRBJ1-2; D is unclear. Germline values: CDR1 SEHNR, CDR2 FQNEAQ (reference sequence). V dropped 0 bases and J dropped 6 bases, with 8 bases sitting between them. This CDR3 comprises 13 residues. CDR3 nucleotides: TGTGCCAGCAGCTTAGCGGCCGCCGATGGCTACACCTTC. This codes for CASSLAAADGYTF.

The rearrangement uses TRBV30 and TRBJ1-5; 10 positions agree with TRBD1. V was pared by 2 bases and J by 5 bases, with 6 bases of the junction left unmatched. This CDR3 comprises 15 residues. The V gene's germline CDR1 is GTSNPN and CDR2 SVGIG (reference sequence). The CDR3 DNA reads as TGTGCCTGGAGTTCCGGGACAGGGGAGTATCAGCCCCAGCATTTT. The encoded protein is CAWSSGTGEYQPQHF.

The chain links TRBV6-5 to TRBJ2-1; TRBD2 might be the D (5 bases). Germline V gene lookup returns CDR1 MNHEY and CDR2 SVGAGI. CDR3 length: 16 residues. The ends were cut back, 4 bases at V and 3 bases at J, with 16 bases in the middle. CDR3 nucleotide sequence: TGTGCCAGCAGTTCGAGGGAGCGGTTATACTACAATGAGCAGTTCTTC. It is translated as CASSSRERLYYNEQFF.

This chain joins TRBV27 and TRBJ2-2; 8 bases are a match to TRBD2. The CDR3 is made up of 15 amino acids. The J segment lost 4 bases and the V segment lost 3 bases, leaving 4 bases of the junction unmatched. Germline-derived CDR1 and CDR2 are MNHEY and SMNVEV (reference sequence). CDR3 coding DNA: TGTGCCAGCAGTTTCTCGCGGGAGGTCACCGGGGAGCTGTTTTTT. The encoded protein is CASSFSREVTGELFF.

The gene calls are TRBV28 and TRBJ2-1; TRBD2 matches at 15 bases. Germline values: CDR1 MDHEN, CDR2 SYDVKM. With V trimmed by 6 bases and J by 8 bases, 26 bases remained unmatched. The CDR3 sequence is 22 residues long. CDR3 sequence: CASSRPVRSLTRTSGRGDEQFF. CDR3 in DNA: TGTGCCAGCAGCAGGCCAGTTCGAAGTTTAACTCGGACTAGCGGGAGGGGGGATGAGCAGTTCTTC.

The J gene is TRBJ1-4, the V gene TRBV3-1 (or the pseudogene TRBV3-2); weak D call: TRBD1 (5 bases). V gave up 1 base and J gave up 8 bases, with 11 bases separating them. CDR3 length: 14 amino acids. Germline values: CDR1 LGHDT, CDR2 YNNKEL (reference sequence). The CDR3 nucleotides are TGTGCCAGCAGCCAAGGGGGCAGTCGGGAAAAACTGTTTTTT. It yields the protein CASSQGGSREKLFF.

The J gene is TRBJ2-3, the V gene TRBV19; 11 positions agree with TRBD2. From germline, CDR1 is LNHDA and CDR2 SQIVND (reference sequence). This CDR3 comprises 19 residues. The ends lost 5 bases at V and 2 bases at J; junction bases unmatched: 15. The CDR3 bases are TGTGCCAGTAGTCTCCCTCCGTCCGGACTAGCGGGTTCCACAGATACGCAGTATTTT. As protein: CASSLPPSGLAGSTDTQYF.

This chain uses TRBV7-2 with TRBJ2-2, with 10 bases aligning to TRBD1. Germline values: CDR1 SGHTA, CDR2 FQGNSA. Losses at the gene ends were 6 bases for V and 6 bases for J; bases not matched to a gene: 4. The CDR3 length is 14 residues. The CDR3 DNA reads as TGTGCCAGCAGGCTGACAGGGGGCTCCGGGGAGCTGTTTTTT. Encoded protein: CASRLTGGSGELFF.

In its sample, this clone was seen once. DNA of the CDR3: TGTGCCAGTAGCCATATTCCCGACAACTCTGGGGCCAACGTCCTGACTTTC. Translated: CASSHIPDNSGANVLTF. The V call is TRBV19, the J call TRBJ2-6; D remains ambiguous. This CDR3 is 17 amino acids long. Germline CDR1 reads LNHDA; CDR2 reads SQIVND (reference sequence). V was clipped by 6 bases and J by 0 bases, with 15 bases between them.

The genes are TRBV28 and TRBJ2-3; the match to TRBD2 covers 10 bases. V gave up 6 bases and J gave up 3 bases; unmatched junction bases: 3. CDR3 length: 14 amino acids. CDR1 is MDHEN, CDR2 SYDVKM, per germline. CDR3 nucleotides: TGTGCCAGCAGGACTAGCGGGCTTACAGATACGCAGTATTTT. It codes for CASRTSGLTDTQYF.

This chain connects TRBV6-5 to TRBJ2-7; tentatively, D is TRBD2 (6 bases). Per germline, CDR1 MNHEY and CDR2 SVGAGI. V lost 0 bases and J 7 bases, leaving 13 bases between the germline ends. The CDR3 is 14 residues long. The CDR3 reads CASSYSGGPQEQYF. The CDR3 DNA is TGTGCCAGCAGTTACTCGGGGGGTCCTCAGGAGCAGTACTTC.